This T cell receptor (beta chain) appears in the sequencing data of a study of vaccination and CD4 T cells after COVID-19. Background on the study: The convalescents, six males and four females, included two who were Hispanic. Overlapping spike peptides served as the stimulus for the cells. These peptides came from SARS-CoV-2 and from the common cold coronaviruses HCoV-NL63, HCoV-OC43 and HCoV-229E.

With 11 bases removed from V and 0 bases from J, the gap between germline ends came to 23 bases. The CDR3 is 17 amino acids. Germline loops: CDR1 LNHDA, CDR2 SQIVND (reference sequence). Treatment of the sample: roughly ten-day PBMC culture with coronavirus spike peptide pools or control peptides (ViraFEST assay). Per well, approximately 2 million PBMCs were cultured in the presence of around 9.1 IU/ml IL-2 and approximately 9.4 ug/ml peptide pools. Turning to this clonotype: What it recognizes is unknown.

The assay that was used to sequence DNA from cultured CD4+ T cells was the Oncomine TCR Beta short-read assay. It was cultured CD4+ T cells from which genomic DNA was extracted. Using its own MiXCR run on the PCR reads, TCRdb lists one record per CDR3 protein. The sample lists some 16,000 distinct CDR3 sequences, about 40% occurring once. The source was CD4+ T cells from blood, cultured in vitro, collected after SARS-CoV-2 vaccination. This sequence was found in a human donor who had recovered from COVID-19. The chain employs TRBV19 and TRBJ2-1; TRBD1 or TRBD2 may be the D gene (6 bases each). The CDR3 DNA is TGTGCCTCGTCCGGGGGCCGGGTCCCGAGCTCCTACAATGAGCAGTTCTTC. Translated: CASSGGRVPSSYNEQFF.